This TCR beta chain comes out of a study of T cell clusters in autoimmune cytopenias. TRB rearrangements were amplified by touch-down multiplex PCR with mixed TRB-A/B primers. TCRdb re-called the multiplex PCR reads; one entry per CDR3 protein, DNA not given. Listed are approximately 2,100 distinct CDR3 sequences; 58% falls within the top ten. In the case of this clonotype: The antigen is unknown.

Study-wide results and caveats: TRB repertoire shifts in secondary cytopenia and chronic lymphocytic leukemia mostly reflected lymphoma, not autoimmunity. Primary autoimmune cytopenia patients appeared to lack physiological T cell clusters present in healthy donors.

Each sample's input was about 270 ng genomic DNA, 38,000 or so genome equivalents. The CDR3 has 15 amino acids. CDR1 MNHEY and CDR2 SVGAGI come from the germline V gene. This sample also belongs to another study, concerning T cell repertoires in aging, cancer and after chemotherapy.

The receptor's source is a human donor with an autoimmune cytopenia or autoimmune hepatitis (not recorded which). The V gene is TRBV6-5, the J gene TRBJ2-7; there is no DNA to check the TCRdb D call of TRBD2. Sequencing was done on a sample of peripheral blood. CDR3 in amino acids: CASRFGTSGAYEQYF.